Below, 22 T cell receptor beta chains from the same sample are listed, as sequenced in a study of identical twins' blood T cells. One entry per CDR3 protein results from TCRdb running MiXCR on the 5' RACE reads. Here the sample spans 400,000 or so distinct CDR3 sequences, 25% to 35% being singletons. Sequencing was performed on PBMCs. Every receptor here comes from a woman aged 18 to 55 in good health.

This clonotype has a handful of counts. The chain employs TRBV24-1 and TRBJ1-1; maybe TRBD1 (6 bases). This CDR3 comprises 11 residues. Germline lookup yields CDR1 KGHDR and CDR2 SFDVKD. V gave up 4 bases and J gave up 10 bases, with 9 bases separating them. CDR3 protein: CATSEGGRAFF. In DNA form, the CDR3 reads TGTGCCACCAGTGAAGGGGGGAGAGCTTTCTTT.

This chain links TRBV4-2 with TRBJ2-1; weak D call: TRBD2 (5 bases). CDR1 and CDR2 from the germline V gene are LGHNA and YNFKEQ. The CDR3 totals 15 residues. V was trimmed by 0 bases and J by 2 bases, leaving 8 bases between them. This CDR3 is CASSQEGEAYNEQFF. CDR3 in DNA: TGTGCCAGCAGCCAAGAGGGAGAAGCCTACAATGAGCAGTTCTTC.

A note on this clonotype: An end of the junction differs from the germline gene, which may be a read error. J is TRBJ1-3 and V is TRBV4-3; the D gene is possibly TRBD1 (5 bases). Germline loops: CDR1 LGHNA, CDR2 YSLEER. The CDR3 covers 15 residues. The DNA for the CDR3 is TGCTCCAGCAGCCAAGATAAAAGGGGAGGAAACACCATATATTTT. Its translation is CSSSQDKRGGNTIYF.

This clonotype was seen only a few times. One junction end disagrees with the germline gene, perhaps due to a read error. The rearrangement links TRBV5-1 to TRBJ2-5; D remains ambiguous. In germline, CDR1 is SGHRS, CDR2 YFSETQ. The CDR3 extends over 13 amino acids. CDR3 sequence (DNA): TGCGCCAGCAGCTCCCAGCTTCAAGAGTCCCAGTACTTC. It yields the protein CASSSQLQESQYF.

The CDR3 DNA sequence: TGTGCCAGCAACCTTGCGGGGTCTGGCTACACCTTC. Protein sequence: CASNLAGSGYTF. The chain links TRBV12-3 or TRBV12-4 to TRBJ1-2; no clear D. This CDR3 is built from 12 residues. The V end lost 7 bases, the J end lost 7 bases, and 13 bases lay between the germline ends.

In regard to this clonotype: Possible read error: a much larger clone is one base away. This chain uses TRBV12-5 with TRBJ1-5, with 9 bases aligning to TRBD1. Germline lookup yields CDR1 LGHNT and CDR2 FRNRAP. There are 17 residues in the CDR3. The CDR3, as DNA: TGTGCTAATGGTTTGACTAAGACAGGGGGAGTGGGTCAGCCCCAGCATTTT. Amino acid sequence: CANGLTKTGGVGQPQHF.

As regards this clonotype: Germline is not matched at one junction end, which may reflect a read error. The chain couples TRBV5-1 to TRBJ1-1; perhaps TRBD1 as D (6 bases). Germline V gene data show CDR1 as SGHRS and CDR2 as YFSETQ. This CDR3 has 13 residues. The CDR3 loop is CTSSSLLGTEAFF. For the CDR3, the DNA is TGCACCAGCAGCTCCCTATTAGGGACAGAAGCTTTCTTT.

V gene TRBV5-1 combines with J gene TRBJ1-1, with D possibly matching TRBD1 (5 bases). Germline V gene lookup returns CDR1 SGHRS and CDR2 YFSETQ. V lost 3 bases to trimming and J lost 6 bases, with 12 bases between them. The CDR3 covers 13 residues. CDR3 protein: CASSSNQGSEAFF. The CDR3 DNA reads TGCGCCAGCAGCTCAAATCAGGGTTCTGAAGCTTTCTTT.

The J gene is TRBJ2-3, the V gene TRBV4-3; D ambiguous. CDR1 is LGHNA, CDR2 YSLEER, per germline. The CDR3 is 14 residues long. With 4 bases removed from V and 6 bases from J, the gap between germline ends came to 14 bases. The CDR3: CASSREVNRDTQYF. As DNA, the CDR3 is TGCGCCAGCAGCCGAGAGGTGAACCGGGATACGCAGTATTTT.

The chain joins TRBV5-1 to TRBJ1-2, with D perhaps TRBD1 (5 bases). CDR1 and CDR2 (germline): SGHRS, YFSETQ. The CDR3 is 13 amino acids. V lost 1 base, J lost 7 bases, and 11 bases lay in between. In nucleotides, the CDR3 is TGCGCCAGCAGCTTGACCCGAGGGGCTGGCTACACCTTC. Translating gives CASSLTRGAGYTF.

This CDR3 is CASSLSSSGANVLTF. CDR3 DNA sequence: TGCGCCAGCAGCTTAAGCAGCTCTGGGGCCAACGTCCTGACTTTC. The chain recombines TRBV5-1 with TRBJ2-6, with D unclear. This CDR3 is built from 15 residues. Trimming left V 2 bases short and J 0 bases short, with 6 bases between. Germline V gene data show CDR1 as SGHRS and CDR2 as YFSETQ.

This chain joins TRBV3-1 and TRBJ1-2; no firm D call. The V end lost 3 bases, the J end lost 6 bases, and 8 bases lay between the germline ends. CDR3 length equals 12 residues. In germline, CDR1 is LGHDT, CDR2 YNNKEL (reference sequence). CDR3 protein: CASSQEMHGYTF. DNA of the CDR3: TGTGCCAGCAGCCAGGAAATGCATGGCTACACCTTC.

This CDR3 is CSALRDTYEQYF. The CDR3 DNA reads as TGCAGTGCCCTTCGGGACACCTACGAGCAGTACTTC. The chain employs TRBV20-1 and TRBJ2-7, with D possibly being TRBD1 (6 bases). The CDR3 loop spans 12 amino acids. Per the germline V gene, CDR1 is DFQATT and CDR2 is SNEGSKA (reference sequence). With 6 bases removed from V and 2 bases from J, the gap between germline ends came to 11 bases.

The rearrangement links TRBV20-1 to TRBJ1-1; possible D gene TRBD1, 6 bases. The germline V and J ends were trimmed by 1 base and 1 base, with 10 bases remaining between them. Germline V gives CDR1 DFQATT, CDR2 SNEGSKA (reference sequence). This CDR3 region has 14 residues. CDR3 bases: TGCAGTGCTAGAGCATCGGGGGCGAACACTGAAGCTTTCTTT. It is translated as CSARASGANTEAFF.

The chain joins TRBV7-2 to TRBJ2-7; D perhaps matches TRBD1 (5 bases). The CDR3 covers 15 residues. With 5 bases removed from V and 0 bases from J, the gap between germline ends came to 14 bases. From germline, CDR1 is SGHTA and CDR2 FQGNSA. The CDR3 loop is CASSPMTESSYEQYF. The CDR3, as DNA: TGTGCCAGCAGCCCCATGACAGAGTCCTCCTACGAGCAGTACTTC.

This clonotype was picked up a small number of times. The chain couples TRBV10-3 to TRBJ1-1; D is unclear. CDR3 length: 12 residues. The V gene's germline CDR1 is ENHRY and CDR2 SYGVKD. V was cut by 4 bases and J by 2 bases, with 5 bases left in between. The CDR3 DNA reads as TGTGCCATCAGTGCGTTAAACACTGAAGCTTTCTTT. Its protein product is CAISALNTEAFF.

At least ten counts were recorded for this clonotype. The chain joins TRBV27 to TRBJ2-7, with D unclear. Deletions cut 7 bases from V and 3 bases from J, with 7 bases between. The CDR3 runs to 11 residues. Germline loops: CDR1 MNHEY, CDR2 SMNVEV (reference sequence). The DNA for the CDR3 is TGTGCCAGCATCGGCCGCTACGAGCAGTACTTC. Protein sequence: CASIGRYEQYF.

This clonotype was seen only a few times. The V gene is TRBV18, the J gene TRBJ1-2; D ambiguous. Trimming shortened V by 2 bases and J by 8 bases, and 15 bases separated the two germline ends. CDR3 size: 14 residues. The germline CDR1 and CDR2 sequences are KGHSH and LQKENI. CDR3 residues: CASSPTAQEDGYTF. The CDR3 bases are TGTGCCAGCTCACCAACGGCTCAAGAGGACGGCTACACCTTC.

This sequence joins TRBV5-1 and TRBJ1-5, with D unclear. CDR3 size: 15 residues. Trimming cost V 0 bases and J 6 bases, with 13 bases left between them. In germline, CDR1 is SGHRS, CDR2 YFSETQ. In DNA, the CDR3 is TGCGCCAGCAGCTTGGGTCCAGGTTCGGGTCAGCCCCAGCATTTT. Its protein product is CASSLGPGSGQPQHF.

This clonotype turned up a few times. The genes are TRBV6-2 or TRBV6-3 and TRBJ1-3, with D perhaps TRBD1 (5 bases). This CDR3 has 14 residues. Germline CDR1 MNHEY, CDR2 SVGEGT. Trimming left V 5 bases short and J 4 bases short, with 12 bases between. CDR3 coding DNA: TGTGCCAGCAGTAGGGGCCACCTCGGAAACACCATATATTTT. Residues: CASSRGHLGNTIYF.

This clonotype was observed a few times. The chain is built from TRBV6-1 and TRBJ1-5; no firm D call. This CDR3 spans 15 amino acids. Per the germline V gene, CDR1 is MNHNS and CDR2 is SASEGT. The ends were cut back, 6 bases at V and 7 bases at J, with 19 bases in the middle. The CDR3 nucleotides are TGTGCCAGCAGCTTGGCCGGGGAGGGTGAACAGCCCCAGCATTTT. This sequence encodes CASSLAGEGEQPQHF.

The chain is built from TRBV20-1 and TRBJ2-5, with no clear D. Between the trimmed V and J ends, which lost 1 base and 9 bases, there was a span of 12 bases. CDR1 and CDR2 (germline): DFQATT, SNEGSKA (reference sequence). The CDR3 spans 12 residues. The chain's CDR3 is CSARGVWTAQYF. CDR3 in DNA: TGCAGTGCTAGAGGTGTCTGGACGGCCCAGTACTTC.